This entry describes one T cell receptor (beta chain). Its antigen remains unidentified. TCRdb keeps only in-frame clones here, not all; method: immunoSEQ multiplex PCR. The sample holds about 1.5 million clones, 95% to 99% seen once. This sample is part of a study of shared clonotypes between healthy human individuals. Across the whole study: The donors, a couple of women and a few men, were aged 18 to 49.

J lost 6 bases, V lost 6 bases, and 5 bases had no gene match. The germline V gene has CDR1 SGHKS and CDR2 YYEKEE (reference sequence). The CDR3 has 13 amino acids. General study results and limits: Lower generation probabilities were found for non-shared clonotypes than for those shared by all four donors.

Specimen: naive CD4+ T cells sorted from blood. Subset denoted: CD45RA+ positively selected. The sequence was obtained from a man aged 25 to 40 in good health. V usage is TRBV5-5 and J usage is TRBJ2-7; 11 bases match TRBD1. The CDR3 nucleotides are TGTGCCAGCACCGGGACAGGGGGGGGCGAGCAGTACTTC. This translates into CASTGTGGGEQYF.